This T cell receptor beta chain derives from a study of OX40 agonist ivuxolimab in advanced cancers. Excluded were patients having autoimmune disease history or systemic immunosuppression. Clones were sequenced by immunoSEQ multiplex PCR, and TCRdb holds only the in-frame ones, with some missing. Of roughly 23,000 clones listed, about 83% were seen once; the top ten hold under 35%. V was shortened by 6 bases and J by 1 base, with 8 bases between the two germline ends. The CDR3 has 13 amino acids. Germline V lookup: CDR1 SGHDN, CDR2 FVKESK. The chain carries TRBV14 and TRBJ2-3; D gene ambiguous. This sample comprised CD4+ or CD8+ T cells sorted from blood, obtained in a trial of the OX40 agonist ivuxolimab. The sequence derives from an adult with an advanced solid tumor such as melanoma, head and neck, liver or kidney cancer. The CDR3 DNA is TGTGCCAGCAGGGGCTTCGGCACAGATACGCAGTATTTT. This gives the protein CASRGFGTDTQYF.